Below are 9 T cell receptor beta chains sequenced from a single sample in a study of cytomegalovirus exposure and HLA in healthy donors. 13 Jbeta primers and 60 Vbeta primers were used for the PCR. Produced via immunoSEQ multiplex PCR; TCRdb's table is partial and in-frame only. The sample comprises about 50,000 clones, around 73% of which are singletons, and around 2.5% rests with the top ten. Sequencing was done on a sample of PBMCs. The receptors were sampled from a middle-aged woman in good health and CMV-seropositive.

Here the CDR3 DNA reads TGTGCCAGCAGTTCCGAGACAGGGTATGACAATGAGCAGTTCTTC. Protein: CASSSETGYDNEQFF. V usage is TRBV6-6 and J usage is TRBJ2-1; 7 positions match TRBD1. The CDR3 spans 15 residues. Germline loops: CDR1 MNHNY, CDR2 SVGAGI (reference sequence). The V gene end was trimmed by 4 bases and the J gene end by 5 bases; junction bases not matched to a gene: 8.

This chain connects TRBV30 to TRBJ1-5; tentatively, D is TRBD1 (5 bases). V lost 2 bases, J lost 5 bases, and 19 bases lay in between. CDR1 GTSNPN and CDR2 SVGIG come from the germline V gene (reference sequence). The CDR3 is 16 residues long. The DNA of the CDR3 is TGTGCCTGGAGTTCCAGCGGGGCGTCGCTATATCAGCCCCAGCATTTT. The encoded protein is CAWSSSGASLYQPQHF. The whole variable domain, remainder taken from reference TRBV30 and TRBJ1-5, is SQTIHQWPATLVQPVGSPLSLECTVEGTSNPNLYWYRQAAGRGLQLLFYSVGIGQISSEVPQNLSASRPQDRQFILSSKKLLLSDSGFYLCAWSSSGASLYQPQHFGDGTRLSIL.

The CDR3 here is CSVGISAGTGYGYTF. In DNA, the CDR3 is TGCAGCGTAGGGATCTCAGCCGGGACAGGCTATGGCTACACCTTC. V usage is TRBV29-1 and J usage is TRBJ1-2, with TRBD1 matching over 8 bases. Germline lookup yields CDR1 SQVTM and CDR2 ANQGSEA. Trimming cost V 6 bases and J 4 bases; bases outside gene matches: 13. This CDR3 contains 15 residues.

This chain uses TRBV10-3 with TRBJ1-1, with D perhaps matching TRBD1 (6 bases). Germline V lookup: CDR1 ENHRY, CDR2 SYGVKD. This CDR3 has 15 residues. The V end lost 8 bases, the J end lost 1 base, and 17 bases lay between the germline ends. Written as DNA, the CDR3 is TGTGCCATCTCTACCGCGGACAGATCGAACACTGAAGCTTTCTTT. Translating it yields CAISTADRSNTEAFF.

The chain's CDR3 is CASSRGQGALNTEAFF. CDR3 coding DNA: TGTGCCAGCAGCCGTGGACAGGGGGCGTTGAACACTGAAGCTTTCTTT. This chain connects TRBV14 to TRBJ1-1; 11 nucleotides match TRBD1. The germline CDR1 and CDR2 sequences are SGHDN and FVKESK. The CDR3 loop spans 16 amino acids. The V and J ends lost 4 bases and 0 bases, in that order; junction bases with no gene match: 4. The full variable domain, completed using reference TRBV14 and TRBJ1-1, is EAGVTQFPSHSVIEKGQTVTLRCDPISGHDNLYWYRRVMGKEIKFLLHFVKESKQDESGMPNNRFLAERTGGTYSTLKVQPAELEDSGVYFCASSRGQGALNTEAFFGQGTRLTVV.

V gene TRBV5-1 combines with J gene TRBJ2-3, with D perhaps matching TRBD2 (6 bases). Germline V gene lookup returns CDR1 SGHRS and CDR2 YFSETQ. The CDR3 consists of 13 residues. V was shortened by 2 bases and J by 6 bases, with 10 bases between the two germline ends. CDR3 protein: CASSFGRVDTQYF. The DNA for the CDR3 is TGCGCCAGCAGCTTCGGGAGAGTGGATACGCAGTATTTT. Together with reference TRBV5-1 and TRBJ2-3, the CDR3 gives the full variable domain: KAGVTQTPRYLIKTRGQQVTLSCSPISGHRSVSWYQQTPGQGLQFLFEYFSETQRNKGNFPGRFSGRQFSNSRSEMNVSTLELGDSALYLCASSFGRVDTQYFGPGTRLTVL.

V and J are TRBV19 and TRBJ2-7; maybe TRBD2 (5 bases). The CDR3 contains 14 residues. The germline V and J ends were trimmed by 1 base and 3 bases, with 10 bases remaining between them. Germline V gene sequence: CDR1 LNHDA, CDR2 SQIVND (reference sequence). The CDR3 DNA reads as TGTGCCAGTAGTATAGTCAGTGGGAGCTACGAGCAGTACTTC. This gives the protein CASSIVSGSYEQYF.

The chain links TRBV7-9 to TRBJ2-7; 9 nucleotides line up with TRBD2. Looked up from germline, CDR1 is SEHNR and CDR2 is FQNEAQ (reference sequence). The length of the CDR3 is 17 residues. V gave up 1 base and J gave up 0 bases; unmatched junction bases: 7. The CDR3 is CASSLGLGGGVSYEQYF. The CDR3 region has the DNA TGTGCCAGCAGCTTAGGACTGGGCGGGGGGGTCTCCTACGAGCAGTACTTC. The variable domain in full, completed from reference TRBV7-9 and TRBJ2-7, reads DTGVSQNPRHKITKRGQNVTFRCDPISEHNRLYWYRQTLGQGPEFLTYFQNEAQLEKSRLLSDRFSAERPKGSFSTLEIQRTEQGDSAMYLCASSLGLGGGVSYEQYFGPGTRLTVT.

This sequence joins TRBV5-8 and TRBJ2-5; no definite D call. CDR3 length: 11 residues. CDR1 is SGHTS, CDR2 YDEGEE, per germline. The V and J ends lost 5 bases and 7 bases respectively, with 9 bases between them. This chain's CDR3 is CASRYSGTQYF. The DNA for the CDR3 is TGTGCCAGCAGATATTCGGGGACCCAGTACTTC.